A single sample is the source of the 32 T cell receptor beta chains below, sequenced in a study of T cell repertoires in cytomegalovirus infection. Each CDR3 protein gets one entry after TCRdb re-called the reads with MiXCR. The table has 300,000 or so distinct CDR3 sequences, 20% to 30% seen once. What was sequenced was PBMCs. These receptors were taken from a human donor in good health (CMV status not recorded). Some clones in this sample may be carry-over from other donors' samples.

The chain has TRBV7-2 and TRBJ2-5, with 7 bases that match TRBD1. The V gene end was trimmed by 0 bases and the J gene end by 3 bases; junction bases not matched to a gene: 7. CDR1 and CDR2 (germline): SGHTA, FQGNSA. CDR3 length: 16 residues. This CDR3 reads CASSLAPGQLKETQYF. The CDR3, as DNA: TGTGCCAGCAGCTTAGCCCCGGGACAGTTAAAAGAGACCCAGTACTTC.

This clonotype was found a few times. V is TRBV30 and J is TRBJ2-1; possible D gene TRBD2, 6 bases. CDR1 GTSNPN and CDR2 SVGIG come from the germline V gene (reference sequence). CDR3 length: 12 residues. V was shortened by 5 bases and J by 10 bases, with 15 bases between the two germline ends. This CDR3 reads CAWVKPGGEQFF. CDR3 in DNA: TGTGCCTGGGTAAAACCAGGAGGGGAGCAGTTCTTC.

At least ten counts were recorded for this clonotype. The chain is built from TRBV20-1 and TRBJ1-1; D is undetermined. CDR3 size: 13 residues. The V and J ends lost 3 bases and 1 base respectively, with 9 bases between them. Germline V CDR1 and CDR2: DFQATT, SNEGSKA (reference sequence). As DNA, the CDR3 is TGCAGTGCTAGGGAGCAATCGAACACTGAAGCTTTCTTT. It codes for CSAREQSNTEAFF.

This clonotype was picked up many times. CDR3 amino acids: CASSRDSTFSGANVLTF. CDR3 bases: TGTGCCAGCAGCCGGGACAGCACTTTCTCTGGGGCCAACGTCCTGACTTTC. V usage is TRBV7-6 and J usage is TRBJ2-6; 7 nucleotides match TRBD1. This CDR3 is built from 17 residues. Germline loops: CDR1 SGHVS, CDR2 FNYEAQ. J was trimmed by 0 bases and V by 5 bases; bases with no gene match: 7.

The chain has TRBV19 and TRBJ2-5; D not resolved. Trimming took 5 bases from V and 0 from J, leaving 7 bases between them. This CDR3 spans 13 amino acids. Germline CDR1 is LNHDA and CDR2 is SQIVND (reference sequence). CDR3 sequence reads: CASSGENQETQYF. CDR3 DNA: TGTGCCAGTAGTGGGGAAAACCAAGAGACCCAGTACTTC.

This chain connects TRBV4-1 to TRBJ2-5; tentative D call: TRBD1 (5 bases). The V and J ends lost 0 bases and 5 bases respectively, with 10 bases between them. Germline values: CDR1 MGHRA, CDR2 YSYEKL. There are 14 residues in the CDR3. The CDR3 DNA follows: TGCGCCAGCAGCCAAGAGGAACAGGTCGAGACCCAGTACTTC. Translation: CASSQEEQVETQYF.

The V and J genes are TRBV9 and TRBJ2-1; TRBD2 agrees at 7 bases. The CDR3 consists of 14 residues. Germline-derived CDR1 and CDR2 are SGDLS and YYNGEE. V trimming: 4 bases; J trimming: 9 bases; junction bases outside the gene matches: 10. This chain's CDR3 is CASSLGLEWAEQFF. The CDR3 DNA reads as TGTGCCAGCAGCCTAGGACTAGAATGGGCTGAGCAGTTCTTC.

This clonotype was detected ten times or more. The chain employs TRBV7-6 and TRBJ1-3; TRBD1 aligns across 7 bases. The CDR3 runs 17 residues. With V trimmed by 1 base and J by 4 bases, 10 bases remained unmatched. Germline CDR1 reads SGHVS; CDR2 reads FNYEAQ. The CDR3 loop reads CASSLEVDRSQGNTIYF. The CDR3 nucleotides read TGTGCCAGCAGCTTAGAAGTGGACAGGAGTCAAGGAAACACCATATATTTT.

The chain recombines TRBV25-1 with TRBJ1-6; 8 nucleotides match TRBD1. CDR3 length: 14 residues. The germline V gene encodes CDR1 MGHDK and CDR2 SYGVNS. Trimming at V came to 4 bases and at J to 8 bases, leaving 4 bases not matched to a gene. This chain's CDR3 is CASSGRTGHSPLHF. DNA of the CDR3: TGTGCCAGCAGTGGCCGGACAGGGCATTCACCCCTCCACTTT.

This clonotype occurred many times. The J gene is TRBJ1-4, the V gene TRBV7-9; a weak D match, TRBD1 (6 bases). With 3 bases removed from V and 0 bases from J, the gap between germline ends came to 17 bases. From germline, CDR1 is SEHNR and CDR2 FQNEAQ (reference sequence). The CDR3 has 18 residues. In DNA, the CDR3 is TGTGCCAGCAGCTTTCCCACTGGGACATCTGCAACTAATGAAAAACTGTTTTTT. Residues: CASSFPTGTSATNEKLFF. The full variable domain, in which reference TRBV7-9 and TRBJ1-4 provide the parts outside the CDR3, is DTGVSQNPRHKITKRGQNVTFRCDPISEHNRLYWYRQTLGQGPEFLTYFQNEAQLEKSRLLSDRFSAERPKGSFSTLEIQRTEQGDSAMYLCASSFPTGTSATNEKLFFGSGTQLSVL.

This clonotype was seen only a few times. This sequence joins TRBV4-2 and TRBJ1-6; D remains unclear. Between the trimmed V and J ends, which lost 4 bases and 7 bases, there was a span of 23 bases. Looked up from germline, CDR1 is LGHNA and CDR2 is YNFKEQ. The CDR3 runs to 18 residues. CDR3 coding DNA: TGTGCCAGCAGCCCCCGGATCCAGGATCTTTCTTGGAATTCACCCCTCCACTTT. Residues: CASSPRIQDLSWNSPLHF.

The chain links TRBV20-1 to TRBJ2-1; 11 bases agree with TRBD2. J gave up 6 bases and V 3 bases, and 7 bases lay outside the gene matches. Germline V gene data show CDR1 as DFQATT and CDR2 as SNEGSKA (reference sequence). The CDR3 loop spans 15 amino acids. The CDR3 is CSASALAGGGNEQFF. CDR3 in DNA: TGCAGTGCTAGTGCTCTAGCGGGGGGTGGCAATGAGCAGTTCTTC.

The chain employs TRBV29-1 and TRBJ2-5; 10 bases are shared with TRBD2. Trimming took 4 bases from V and 1 from J; bases not matched to a gene: 6. The CDR3 runs 15 residues. CDR1 SQVTM and CDR2 ANQGSEA come from the germline V gene. The CDR3 DNA reads as TGCAGCGTTGTAACTAGCGGGGTATTCCAAGAGACCCAGTACTTC. Protein product: CSVVTSGVFQETQYF.

This clonotype has ten or more counts. The junction and the germline gene differ at one end; a read error may be behind it. The V call is TRBV7-2, the J call TRBJ2-1; 7 bases agree with TRBD2. Germline V gene sequence: CDR1 SGHTA, CDR2 FQGNSA. CDR3 length equals 11 residues. CDR3 protein: CASSTTSIRVF. CDR3 DNA sequence: TGTGCCAGCAGCACGACTAGCATTCGGGTCTTC. The whole variable domain, filled in from reference TRBV7-2 and TRBJ2-1, reads GAGVSQSPSNKVTEKGKDVELRCDPISGHTALYWYRQSLGQGLEFLIYFQGNSAPDKSGLPSDRFSAERTGGSVSTLTIQRTQQEDSAVYLCASSTTSIRVFGPGTRLTVL.

In its sample, this clonotype was seen many times. The rearrangement uses TRBV7-2 and TRBJ2-5; D may be TRBD2 (5 bases). Germline V CDR1 and CDR2: SGHTA, FQGNSA. The CDR3 totals 16 residues. Trimming took off 2 bases at V and 2 bases at J, with 15 bases between the two ends. CDR3 sequence reads: CASSLSTSSGQETQYF. CDR3 sequence (DNA): TGTGCCAGCAGCTTATCAACCAGTTCGGGACAAGAGACCCAGTACTTC.

This clonotype was recorded many times. The genes are TRBV7-2 and TRBJ1-5; perhaps TRBD1 as D (6 bases). Germline lookup yields CDR1 SGHTA and CDR2 FQGNSA. With 5 bases removed from V and 7 bases from J, the gap between germline ends came to 18 bases. CDR3 length equals 15 residues. Written as DNA, the CDR3 is TGTGCCAGCAGCCAATCATTGCCAGGGGCACAGCCCCAGCATTTT. Translating it yields CASSQSLPGAQPQHF.

This clonotype was picked up a small number of times. The rearrangement links TRBV5-4 to TRBJ1-2; D unclear. Per the germline V gene, CDR1 is SGHNT and CDR2 is YYREEE (reference sequence). Trimming removed 0 bases at V and 8 bases at J, with 17 bases between. CDR3 length equals 15 residues. In DNA, the CDR3 is TGTGCCAGCAGCTTGGCGGGTATAAACGTGTCGGGCTACACCTTC. This gives the protein CASSLAGINVSGYTF.

V and J are TRBV7-9 and TRBJ1-2, with D tentatively TRBD1 (6 bases). V was shortened by 5 bases and J by 4 bases, with 17 bases between the two germline ends. The V gene's germline CDR1 is SEHNR and CDR2 FQNEAQ (reference sequence). The CDR3 has 15 residues. In nucleotides, the CDR3 is TGTGCCAGCAGCGCCGCAGGGGCACTCGCCTATGGCTACACCTTC. Its protein is CASSAAGALAYGYTF.

The genes are TRBV14 and TRBJ2-3, with unresolved D. There are 14 residues in the CDR3. Germline CDR1 SGHDN, CDR2 FVKESK. V was pared by 4 bases and J by 6 bases, with 14 bases between. CDR3 DNA: TGTGCCAGCAGCCTTGGGGTGATGGGGGATACGCAGTATTTT. It codes for CASSLGVMGDTQYF.

This clonotype was seen ten or more times. This chain joins TRBV7-3 and TRBJ1-3; unclear D gene. The CDR3 spans 15 residues. Germline values: CDR1 SGHTA, CDR2 FQGTGA. Between the trimmed V and J ends, which lost 2 bases and 4 bases, there was a span of 12 bases. CDR3 in DNA: TGTGCCAGCAGCTTATCCACCGGGTCAGGAAACACCATATATTTT. As protein: CASSLSTGSGNTIYF.

This clonotype occurred once. This may arise from a read error, as a much more abundant clone is one base away. The chain combines TRBV7-2 with TRBJ1-1; weak D call: TRBD1 (5 bases). The germline gives CDR1 SGHTA, CDR2 FQGNSA. This CDR3 contains 15 residues. V lost 5 bases and J 1 base, leaving 14 bases between the germline ends. The CDR3 DNA reads as TGTGCCAGCAGCCCGAGGGTAAGGGGGAACACTGAAGCTTTCTTT. Residues: CASSPRVRGNTEAFF.

This clonotype was observed at least ten times. The chain couples TRBV14 to TRBJ1-1, with D possibly being TRBD1 (5 bases). The CDR3 runs to 13 residues. Germline V gene data show CDR1 as SGHDN and CDR2 as FVKESK. V lost 3 bases and J lost 4, with 9 bases in between. The CDR3 sequence is CASSQGGSTEAFF. As DNA, the CDR3 is TGTGCCAGCAGCCAGGGGGGGAGCACTGAAGCTTTCTTT.

This clonotype has only one observation. The chain employs TRBV24-1 and TRBJ1-2; TRBD1 is a possible D gene (5 bases). The CDR3 consists of 15 residues. Trimming removed 3 bases at V and 6 bases at J, with 16 bases between. Looked up from germline, CDR1 is KGHDR and CDR2 is SFDVKD. The CDR3 DNA reads TGTGCCACCAGTGATCCCCGGTTCTTGGGACATGGCTACACCTTC. It is translated as CATSDPRFLGHGYTF.

This clonotype has a handful of counts. The CDR3 DNA reads as TGTGCCAGCACCTTCTGGGGGTCCGAGAACACTGAAGCTTTCTTT. Translated: CASTFWGSENTEAFF. The chain recombines TRBV28 with TRBJ1-1; D may be TRBD1 (5 bases). V was cut by 7 bases and J by 1 base, with 16 bases left in between. This CDR3 is 15 amino acids long. Germline CDR1 is MDHEN and CDR2 is SYDVKM.

The table lists this clonotype with a few counts. This chain connects TRBV19 to TRBJ2-2; no clear D. The CDR3 totals 15 residues. Looked up from germline, CDR1 is LNHDA and CDR2 is SQIVND (reference sequence). V was pared by 2 bases and J by 1 base, with 8 bases between. In nucleotides, the CDR3 is TGTGCCAGTAGTATAAGAGCCCAGAACACCGGGGAGCTGTTTTTT. Its translation is CASSIRAQNTGELFF.

The J gene is TRBJ2-7, the V gene TRBV29-1; D gene uncertain. Trimming left V 1 base short and J 0 bases short, with 7 bases between. The CDR3 totals 13 residues. Germline V gene data show CDR1 as SQVTM and CDR2 as ANQGSEA. As DNA, the CDR3 is TGCAGCGTTGAAGGTCAGGACTCCTACGAGCAGTACTTC. Translation: CSVEGQDSYEQYF.

The genes are TRBV29-1 and TRBJ2-5, with 10 nucleotides matching TRBD2. Germline V gene sequence: CDR1 SQVTM, CDR2 ANQGSEA. Unmatched junction bases numbered 9, after V lost 7 bases and J lost 1 base. The CDR3 has 15 amino acids. The DNA for the CDR3 is TGCAGCGCCCTCCCAGCGGGAGGGCGCCAAGAGACCCAGTACTTC. This sequence encodes CSALPAGGRQETQYF.

In its sample, this clonotype was seen many times. The chain has TRBV7-9 and TRBJ2-7, with 7 nucleotides matching TRBD2. Germline V CDR1 and CDR2: SEHNR, FQNEAQ (reference sequence). V was clipped by 5 bases and J by 3 bases; unmatched bases: 10. This CDR3 contains 15 residues. The CDR3 protein is CASSPRTGGIYEQYF. The CDR3 region has the DNA TGTGCCAGCAGCCCCCGGACGGGAGGAATCTACGAGCAGTACTTC.

This clonotype has only a few counts. V is TRBV6-2 or TRBV6-3 and J is TRBJ2-7, with D perhaps assigned TRBD1 or TRBD2 (5 bases each). Germline V gene sequence: CDR1 MNHEY, CDR2 SVGEGT. The length of the CDR3 is 16 residues. Deletions cut 7 bases from V and 0 bases from J, with 19 bases between. The CDR3 DNA reads TGTGCCAGCACCGAGGGGCCGGGACGGAGCTCCTACGAGCAGTACTTC. It codes for CASTEGPGRSSYEQYF.

The chain carries TRBV28 and TRBJ2-7; D not certain. The CDR3 spans 11 residues. Trimming took off 6 bases at V and 7 bases at J, with 10 bases between the two ends. Germline CDR1 is MDHEN and CDR2 is SYDVKM. CDR3 sequence reads: CASRQNREQYF. The CDR3 DNA reads as TGTGCCAGCAGACAGAATAGGGAGCAGTACTTC.

This clonotype was picked up a small number of times. V usage is TRBV15 and J usage is TRBJ2-7, with TRBD2 identical over 11 bases. Germline V gene lookup returns CDR1 LNHNV and CDR2 YYDKDF (reference sequence). V was clipped by 0 bases and J by 0 bases; unmatched bases: 10. This CDR3 is 19 amino acids long. CDR3 nucleotide sequence: TGTGCCACCAGCAGAGAAAGTCTAGCGGGAGGATCAAGCTCCTACGAGCAGTACTTC. Protein sequence: CATSRESLAGGSSSYEQYF. Combining the CDR3 with reference TRBV15 and TRBJ2-7 gives the whole variable domain DAMVIQNPRYQVTQFGKPVTLSCSQTLNHNVMYWYQQKSSQAPKLLFHYYDKDFNNEADTPDNFQSRRPNTSFCFLDIRSPGLGDTAMYLCATSRESLAGGSSSYEQYFGPGTRLTVT.

The chain is built from TRBV30 and TRBJ1-2; D not resolved. The V gene's germline CDR1 is GTSNPN and CDR2 SVGIG (reference sequence). Trimming cost V 3 bases and J 2 bases, with 10 bases left between them. This CDR3 has 13 residues. CDR3 coding DNA: TGTGCCTGGAGAAAGGACGAGAACTATGGCTACACCTTC. It encodes CAWRKDENYGYTF.